The present T cell receptor (beta chain) was sequenced within a study of regulatory T cells in long-lasting Graves disease. Noted time point: newly diagnosed GD, antithyroid drugs for less than 3 months. RNA extracted from PBMCs served as the sequencing template. CDR3 regions were amplified by Arm-PCR using iRepertoire HTBI primers to build TCR beta libraries. TCRdb reprocessed the multiplex PCR reads with MiXCR, giving one entry per CDR3 protein. The sample shows 250,000 to 300,000 distinct CDR3 sequences, 15% to 20% of them seen only once. Ten or more counts support this clonotype. CDR3 size: 17 residues. Germline V CDR1 and CDR2: SGHKS, YYEKEE (reference sequence). V dropped 1 base and J dropped 3 bases, with 18 bases sitting between them. This sample also appeared in a second study, on T cells in Graves' hyperthyroidism and ophthalmopathy. That source adds: Graves' hyperthyroidism qualified as stable when ophthalmopathy did not progress within 18 months. The TCR CDR3 was amplified in a first-round RT-PCR using the HTBI primer set. Patients with ophthalmopathy were separated from those with stable hyperthyroidism by a 13 V-J model.

This sequence joins TRBV5-5 and TRBJ2-3, with D possibly being TRBD1 or TRBD2 (6 bases each). The sequencing used peripheral blood mononuclear cells (PBMCs), collected at new diagnosis, from a patient treated with antithyroid drugs. The clonotype was recovered from a woman between 25 and 40 years old with Graves disease. The CDR3 DNA reads as TGTGCCAGCAGCTTGTTGCCCCCGGGGGCAAGTACAGATACGCAGTATTTT. This sequence encodes CASSLLPPGASTDTQYF. The full variable domain, with the rest looked up from reference TRBV5-5 and TRBJ2-3, is DAGVTQSPTHLIKTRGQQVTLRCSPISGHKSVSWYQQVLGQGPQFIFQYYEKEERGRGNFPDRFSARQFPNYSSELNVNALLLGDSALYLCASSLLPPGASTDTQYFGPGTRLTVL.